Given below is one T cell receptor (beta chain) in context. Its antigen target is currently unknown. The sample holds no much larger clone one base away, and base qualities are not on file. Another Seattle source contributed samples from volunteer blood donors who had recovered from COVID-19. Each collaborating institution followed its own protocols to collect whole blood in K2EDTA tubes. For TCRbeta analysis, collaborators shipped samples as frozen whole blood, isolated PBMCs, or DNA extracted from either of those sample types. This record belongs to a study of blood T cell repertoires in COVID-19 (dated by TCRdb to the early 2020s). With regard to the full study: Collaborator samples came from the United States, Italy and Spain and covered acute and convalescent phases of COVID-19. A freely available public database, intended as a resource for researchers studying the immune response to SARS-CoV-2, is where the repertoires were released. Deeply sampled blood TCRbeta repertoires from subjects exposed to, actively infected with, or recovered from COVID-19 were included in the dataset. The material from the prospective study consisted of cDNA or gDNA derived from T cells, B-cell-depleted T cells, or PBMCs. A de-identified subject ID, COVID-19 status, age in years and sex were almost always included in the sample metadata. Where available, HLA class I and class II types were obtained from metadata supplied by the sample provider rather than from assay-based typing. Samples were obtained from the ongoing ImmuneRACE study (first 160 participants) and from about 1,300 subjects provided by 6 global collaborators. The investigation overall reported the following: The amount of clinical and demographic metadata varied by source and participant and was provided uncurated.

TCRbeta CDR3 regions were amplified from genomic DNA using the immunoSEQ Assay, a bias-controlled multiplex PCR. On the study's bioinformatics: The number of nucleated cells in each sample was estimated from the amplification of reference gene primers within the assay. To quantify the absolute abundance of each unique TCRbeta CDR3 rearrangement, sequence reads were collapsed and filtered. For each sample, productive Simpson clonality was calculated as the square root of Simpson's diversity index over productive rearrangements. The table was pulled from immuneACCESS by TCRdb, which kept in-frame rearrangements only. Such tables lose some clones; where checked, under half of the loss comes from unresolved V genes, and the rest has no known cause. Clone size and the V and J calls come from that table; the DNA yielded D and trimming. The sample table shows some 200,000 clones, and about 85% are seen once. Of the sample, 9.5% to 15% falls within the top ten clones.

From the germline V gene (reference sequence), CDR1 is LGHDT and CDR2 is YNNKEL. The CDR3 contains 15 residues, cysteine and phenylalanine counted. Only the CDR3 DNA stays, 45 bases, in frame from base 1. V lost 0 bases and J lost 2 bases, and the count of bases not matched to a germline gene is 1. The sample consisted of peripheral blood. The rearrangement combines TRBV3-1 (or the pseudogene TRBV3-2) with TRBJ2-1; 7 bases in between match TRBD2. The source is a woman aged 18-29 years who had recovered from COVID-19. The CDR3 region has the sequence CASSQDLAAYNEQFF. Read as DNA, the sequence is TGTGCCAGCAGCCAAGACCTAGCGGCCTACAATGAGCAGTTCTTC.